Listed here are 20 T cell receptor beta chains from one sample, sequenced in a study of read filtering for tumor transcriptome and immune sequencing. The library was built from around 380 ng RNA with molecular barcoded adaptors for alpha/delta and beta/gamma chains. A single record per CDR3 protein comes from TCRdb applying MiXCR to the reads. The sample carries some 22,000 distinct CDR3 sequences, roughly 19% recorded once. The sample was a population of CD138-negative cells sorted from bone marrow. The origin of the receptors is a donor aged 40 or over with multiple myeloma.

This clonotype has at least ten counts. The chain carries TRBV2 and TRBJ2-1; D is unresolved. The CDR3 runs 12 residues. The V end was cut by 6 bases, the J end by 7 bases, with 10 bases between. The germline CDR1 and CDR2 sequences are SNHLY and FYNNEI. The CDR3 coding sequence is TGTGCCAGCAGGGAGATGCAGAATGAGCAGTTCTTC. Encoded protein: CASREMQNEQFF.

This clonotype was counted ten times or more. The genes are TRBV12-3 or TRBV12-4 and TRBJ2-1, with 14 bases identical to TRBD2. V gave up 5 bases and J gave up 10 bases; unmatched junction bases: 7. CDR3 length equals 15 residues. CDR3 DNA sequence: TGTGCCAGCAGTCCCGGGACTAGCGGGAGTGACGAGCAGTTCTTC. Protein sequence: CASSPGTSGSDEQFF.

Many counts were recorded for this clonotype. The genes are TRBV5-1 and TRBJ2-7; 11 bases match TRBD2. The CDR3 has 14 amino acids. Trimming removed 4 bases from V and 3 bases from J; junction bases left unmatched: 3. CDR1 is SGHRS, CDR2 YFSETQ, per germline. The CDR3 loop is CASSRGLAGYEQYF. The CDR3 DNA is TGCGCCAGCAGCAGAGGACTAGCGGGCTACGAGCAGTACTTC.

This clonotype was observed many times. The chain recombines TRBV5-1 with TRBJ2-1, with 10 bases that match TRBD2. The V gene end was trimmed by 1 base and the J gene end by 9 bases; junction bases not matched to a gene: 4. The CDR3 has 14 residues. Germline V lookup: CDR1 SGHRS, CDR2 YFSETQ. Here the CDR3 DNA reads TGCGCCAGCAGCTTGTGGGCTAGCGGGAGTGAGCAGTTCTTC. As protein: CASSLWASGSEQFF.

This clonotype has a count of ten or more. The V gene is TRBV5-1, the J gene TRBJ2-5; 7 bases agree with TRBD1. Germline V gene data show CDR1 as SGHRS and CDR2 as YFSETQ. The CDR3 has 13 amino acids. Trimming took 3 bases from V and 4 from J; bases not matched to a gene: 3. The CDR3, as DNA: TGCGCCAGCAGCTCGACAGGGCTAGAGACCCAGTACTTC. This sequence encodes CASSSTGLETQYF. Variable domain in full (rest from reference TRBV5-1 and TRBJ2-5): KAGVTQTPRYLIKTRGQQVTLSCSPISGHRSVSWYQQTPGQGLQFLFEYFSETQRNKGNFPGRFSGRQFSNSRSEMNVSTLELGDSALYLCASSSTGLETQYFGPGTRLLVL.

For this clonotype: A read error is the likely source, as a far larger clone sits one nucleotide away. The rearrangement uses TRBV7-9 and TRBJ1-4; 13 bases are a match to TRBD2. The assigned J gene may be wrong: the sequence end matches TRBJ2-3 better. Germline V gives CDR1 SEHNR, CDR2 FQNEAQ (reference sequence). The CDR3 is 17 residues long. The CDR3 spells CAGSSGGLAGQRDTQYF. The CDR3 DNA sequence: TGTGCCGGCAGCTCTGGGGGACTAGCGGGACAGAGGGATACGCAGTATTTT.

This clonotype was recorded at least ten times. Here the CDR3 DNA reads TGCGCCAGCAGCTCACACAGGGGGTCGGGCGAGCAGTACTTC. It yields the protein CASSSHRGSGEQYF. V gene TRBV5-1 combines with J gene TRBJ2-7; 8 bases match TRBD1. Germline CDR1 SGHRS, CDR2 YFSETQ. This CDR3 region has 14 residues. With 3 bases clipped from V and 6 bases from J, the junction kept 8 bases outside the gene matches. Full variable domain (outside the CDR3, taken from reference TRBV5-1 and TRBJ2-7): KAGVTQTPRYLIKTRGQQVTLSCSPISGHRSVSWYQQTPGQGLQFLFEYFSETQRNKGNFPGRFSGRQFSNSRSEMNVSTLELGDSALYLCASSSHRGSGEQYFGPGTRLTVT.

Regarding this clonotype: Given a much more abundant clone one base away, this may be a read error. This sequence joins TRBV20-1 and TRBJ2-1; TRBD2 matches at 7 bases. Germline-derived CDR1 and CDR2 are DFQATT and SNEGSKA (reference sequence). V shed 3 bases and J 4 bases; nucleotides not matched to a gene: 6. The CDR3 has 14 amino acids. Here the CDR3 reads CSASVSSGYNEQFF. The CDR3 DNA sequence: TGCAGTGCTAGTGTTTCTAGCGGATACAATGAGCAGTTCTTC.

This clonotype was recorded many times. This rearrangement joins TRBV11-2 to TRBJ2-6; 7 bases match TRBD2. The germline gives CDR1 SGHAT, CDR2 FQNNGV. With 7 bases clipped from V and 4 bases from J, the junction kept 16 bases outside the gene matches. CDR3 length: 18 amino acids. CDR3 nucleotides: TGTGCCAGCACCCCCGAGGGGTTTGCGGGAGTGGGGGCCAACGTCCTGACTTTC. Protein: CASTPEGFAGVGANVLTF.

This chain links TRBV6-2 or TRBV6-3 with TRBJ1-5; the match to TRBD1 covers 9 bases. With V trimmed by 6 bases and J by 6 bases, 6 bases remained unmatched. CDR1 MNHEY and CDR2 SVGEGT come from the germline V gene. The CDR3 is 14 amino acids. The CDR3 loop is CASRGQGSGQPQHF. CDR3 coding DNA: TGTGCCAGCAGGGGACAGGGAAGCGGTCAGCCCCAGCATTTT.

Note on this clonotype: Sequence at one end of the junction differs from germline and may be a read error. The V gene is TRBV6-5, the J gene TRBJ2-7, with 10 bases that match TRBD1. Germline CDR1 and CDR2: MNHEY and SVGAGI. The CDR3 extends over 15 amino acids. DNA for the CDR3: TGTGCCAGCAGTTACCGAGACAGGGGGCGCTACGGGCAGTACTTC. Translating gives CASSYRDRGRYGQYF.

This clonotype was detected a few times. At one end, the junction sequence differs from germline, possibly due to a read error. The chain links TRBV24-1 to TRBJ2-1, with TRBD2 matching over 10 bases. This CDR3 spans 18 amino acids. CDR1 is KGHDR, CDR2 SFDVKD, per germline. In DNA, the CDR3 is TGTGCCACCAGTGACTCTCCATTAAGCGGGAGGGCCATCAATGAGCAGTTATTC. Amino acid sequence: CATSDSPLSGRAINEQLF.

This clonotype has ten or more counts. The V call is TRBV27, the J call TRBJ2-7; TRBD2 matches at 13 bases. V lost 5 bases and J lost 2; bases outside the gene matches: 6. The germline gives CDR1 MNHEY, CDR2 SMNVEV (reference sequence). CDR3 length: 16 residues. CDR3 DNA: TGTGCCAGCAGTCCGAAGGGACTAGCGGGAACCTACGAGCAGTACTTC. Translation: CASSPKGLAGTYEQYF.

This clonotype has a count of ten or more. The V and J genes are TRBV28 and TRBJ2-1; D ambiguous. Germline CDR1 is MDHEN and CDR2 is SYDVKM. The ends were cut back, 2 bases at V and 3 bases at J, with 8 bases in the middle. The CDR3 has 14 residues. The CDR3 sequence: CASSLVGDYNEQFF. The CDR3 DNA reads TGTGCCAGCAGTTTAGTGGGCGACTACAATGAGCAGTTCTTC.

Comment on this clonotype: A much larger clone differs by one base, so this may be a read error. The CDR3 nucleotides are TGTGCCAGCAGCTTGTGGGACAGTGGAAACACCGTATATTTT. It specifies CASSLWDSGNTVYF. The V and J genes are TRBV5-4 and TRBJ1-3, with TRBD1 identical over 7 bases. The CDR3 contains 14 residues. CDR1 SGHNT and CDR2 YYREEE come from the germline V gene (reference sequence).

On this clonotype: A much larger clone sits a single nucleotide away, making a read error possible. The chain combines TRBV28 with TRBJ1-2, with 7 nucleotides matching TRBD1. V gave up 4 bases and J gave up 4 bases; unmatched junction bases: 12. Germline V gene lookup returns CDR1 MDHEN and CDR2 SYDVKM. The CDR3 spans 16 residues. The CDR3 bases are TGTGCCAGCAGTTCCCCCGGGACAGCCACCAGCTATGGCTACACCTTC. Its protein is CASSSPGTATSYGYTF.

This clonotype was seen at least ten times. The chain couples TRBV5-1 to TRBJ1-1, with D unresolved. CDR1 SGHRS and CDR2 YFSETQ come from the germline V gene. Trimming stripped 4 bases from V and 2 bases from J, with 12 bases between. The CDR3 contains 14 residues. The CDR3 sequence: CASSLETDNTEAFF. DNA for the CDR3: TGCGCCAGCAGCCTAGAGACGGATAACACTGAAGCTTTCTTT.

Ten or more counts support this clonotype. The J gene is TRBJ1-5, the V gene TRBV4-1; D may be TRBD1 (5 bases). This CDR3 has 18 amino acids. V was clipped by 0 bases and J by 0 bases, with 15 bases between them. Looked up from germline, CDR1 is MGHRA and CDR2 is YSYEKL. The CDR3 nucleotides are TGCGCCAGCAGCCAAGAGGCCCCACAGGCATCTAGCAATCAGCCCCAGCATTTT. Translation gives CASSQEAPQASSNQPQHF.

In the case of this clonotype: A read error likely explains this, since a far larger clone differs by one base. The genes are TRBV7-8 and TRBJ2-1, with D unclear. The CDR3 extends over 14 amino acids. The V gene's germline CDR1 is SGHVS and CDR2 FQNEAQ. CDR3 residues: CASSPSRPYNGQFF. The CDR3 DNA follows: TGTGCCAGCAGCCCTTCCCGGCCTTACAATGGGCAGTTCTTC.

About this clonotype itself: It may be a read error: a sequence one base away is much more abundant. The CDR3 is CASSLGQGRDEQYF. CDR3 bases: TGCGCCAGCAGCTTAGGACAGGGTCGAGACGAGCAGTACTTC. This chain uses TRBV5-1 with TRBJ2-7; TRBD1 aligns across 8 bases. CDR1 is SGHRS and CDR2 is YFSETQ in the germline V gene. CDR3 length: 14 residues. V gave up 2 bases and J gave up 5 bases; unmatched junction bases: 6.